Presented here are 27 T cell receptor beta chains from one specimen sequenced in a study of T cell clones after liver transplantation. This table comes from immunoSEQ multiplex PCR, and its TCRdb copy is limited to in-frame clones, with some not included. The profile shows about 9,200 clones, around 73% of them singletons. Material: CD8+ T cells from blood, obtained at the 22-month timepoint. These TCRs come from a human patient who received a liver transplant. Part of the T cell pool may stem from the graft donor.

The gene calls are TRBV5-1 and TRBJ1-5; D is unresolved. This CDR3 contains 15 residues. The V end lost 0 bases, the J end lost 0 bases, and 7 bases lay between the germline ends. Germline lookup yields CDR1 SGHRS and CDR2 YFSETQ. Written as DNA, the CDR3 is TGCGCCAGCAGCTTGGGTACCCATAGCAATCAGCCCCAGCATTTT. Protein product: CASSLGTHSNQPQHF.

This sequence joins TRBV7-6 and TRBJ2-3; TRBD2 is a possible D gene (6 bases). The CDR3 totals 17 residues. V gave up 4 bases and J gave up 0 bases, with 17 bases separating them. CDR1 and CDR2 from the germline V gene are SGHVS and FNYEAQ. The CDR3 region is CASSSLPSGVSTDTQYF. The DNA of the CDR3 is TGTGCCAGCAGCTCACTACCCTCGGGGGTGAGCACAGATACGCAGTATTTT.

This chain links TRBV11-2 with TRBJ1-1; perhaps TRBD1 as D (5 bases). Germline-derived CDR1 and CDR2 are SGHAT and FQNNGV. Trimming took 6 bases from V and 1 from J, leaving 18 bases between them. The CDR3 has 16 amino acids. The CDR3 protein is CASSLPEMGGNTEAFF. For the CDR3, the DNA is TGTGCCAGCAGTCTCCCCGAAATGGGGGGGAACACTGAAGCTTTCTTT.

In DNA, the CDR3 is TGTGCCAGCAGCGTAGGGCGACACCTAGGGGGCTCCTACAATGAGCAGTTCTTC. This sequence encodes CASSVGRHLGGSYNEQFF. The V call is TRBV9, the J call TRBJ2-1; possible D gene TRBD1, 6 bases. Germline CDR1 is SGDLS and CDR2 is YYNGEE. Deletions cut 0 bases from V and 0 bases from J, with 16 bases between. The length of the CDR3 is 18 residues.

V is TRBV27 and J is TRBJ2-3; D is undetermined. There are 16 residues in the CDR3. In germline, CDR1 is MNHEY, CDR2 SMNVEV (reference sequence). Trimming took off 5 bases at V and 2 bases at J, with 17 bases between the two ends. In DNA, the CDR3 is TGTGCCAGCAGTCCCTGGACCAAGCAGAACACAGATACGCAGTATTTT. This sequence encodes CASSPWTKQNTDTQYF.

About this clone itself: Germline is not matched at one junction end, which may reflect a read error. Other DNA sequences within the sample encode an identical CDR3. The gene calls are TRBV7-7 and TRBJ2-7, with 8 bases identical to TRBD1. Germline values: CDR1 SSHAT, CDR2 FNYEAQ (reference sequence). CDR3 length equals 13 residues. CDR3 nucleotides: TGTGCTAGCAGCTTAGGACAGGGCGGCGAGCAATACTTC. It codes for CASSLGQGGEQYF.

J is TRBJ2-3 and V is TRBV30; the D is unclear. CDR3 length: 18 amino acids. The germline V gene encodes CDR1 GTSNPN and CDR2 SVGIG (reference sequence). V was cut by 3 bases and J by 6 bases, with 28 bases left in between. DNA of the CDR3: TGTGCCTGGAGCGACGGGCCGACCCTGGGGTACAGTAGGGATACGCAGTATTTT. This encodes CAWSDGPTLGYSRDTQYF.

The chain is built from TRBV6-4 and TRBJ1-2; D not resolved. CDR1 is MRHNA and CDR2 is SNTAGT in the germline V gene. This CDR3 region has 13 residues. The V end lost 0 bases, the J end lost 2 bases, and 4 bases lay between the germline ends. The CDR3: CASSDSTNYGYTF. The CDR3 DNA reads TGTGCCAGCAGTGACTCGACAAACTATGGCTACACCTTC.

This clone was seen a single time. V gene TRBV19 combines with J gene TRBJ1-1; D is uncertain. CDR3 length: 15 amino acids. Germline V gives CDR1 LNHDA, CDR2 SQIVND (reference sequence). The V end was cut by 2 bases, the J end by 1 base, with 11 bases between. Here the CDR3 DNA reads TGTGCCAGTAGTATAAGCCCGGCCGGGAACACTGAAGCTTTCTTT. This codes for CASSISPAGNTEAFF.

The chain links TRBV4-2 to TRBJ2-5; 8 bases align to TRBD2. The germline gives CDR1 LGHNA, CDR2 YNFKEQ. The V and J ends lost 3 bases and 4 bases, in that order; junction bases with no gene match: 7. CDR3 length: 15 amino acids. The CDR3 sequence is CASSQDLGGGETQYF. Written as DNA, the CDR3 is TGTGCCAGCAGCCAGGATCTCGGGGGGGGAGAGACCCAGTACTTC.

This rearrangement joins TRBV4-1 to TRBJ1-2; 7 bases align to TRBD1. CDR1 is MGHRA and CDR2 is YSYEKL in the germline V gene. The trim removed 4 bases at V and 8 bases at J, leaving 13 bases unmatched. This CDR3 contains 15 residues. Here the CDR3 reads CASSPSTGPGAGYTF. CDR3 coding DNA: TGCGCCAGCAGCCCCTCGACAGGGCCAGGGGCGGGCTACACCTTC.

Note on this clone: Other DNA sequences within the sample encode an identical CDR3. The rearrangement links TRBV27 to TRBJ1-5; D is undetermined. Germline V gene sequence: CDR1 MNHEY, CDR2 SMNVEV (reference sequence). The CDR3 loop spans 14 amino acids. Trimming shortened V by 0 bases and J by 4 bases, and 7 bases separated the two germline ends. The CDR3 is CASSLSGRNQPQHF. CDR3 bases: TGTGCCAGCAGTTTATCAGGGCGGAATCAGCCCCAGCATTTT.

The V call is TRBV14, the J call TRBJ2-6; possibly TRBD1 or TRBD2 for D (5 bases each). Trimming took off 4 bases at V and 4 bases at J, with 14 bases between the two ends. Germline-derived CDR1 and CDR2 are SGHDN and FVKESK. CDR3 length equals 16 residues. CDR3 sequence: CASSPEGFVGANVLTF. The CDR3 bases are TGTGCCAGCAGCCCCGAGGGGTTTGTAGGGGCCAACGTCCTGACTTTC.

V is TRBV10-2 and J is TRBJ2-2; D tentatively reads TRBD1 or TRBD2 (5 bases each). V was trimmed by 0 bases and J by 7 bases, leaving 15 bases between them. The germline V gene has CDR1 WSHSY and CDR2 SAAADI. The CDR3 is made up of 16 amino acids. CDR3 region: CASSESAGASLGELFF. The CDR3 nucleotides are TGCGCCAGCAGTGAGTCGGCCGGGGCCAGCCTCGGGGAGCTGTTTTTT.

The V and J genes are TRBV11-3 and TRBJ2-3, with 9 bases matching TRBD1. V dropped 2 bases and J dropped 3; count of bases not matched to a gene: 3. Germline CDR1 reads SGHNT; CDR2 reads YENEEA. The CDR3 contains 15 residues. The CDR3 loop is CASSLRDRATDTQYF. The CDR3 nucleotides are TGTGCCAGCAGCTTAAGGGACAGGGCTACAGATACGCAGTATTTT.

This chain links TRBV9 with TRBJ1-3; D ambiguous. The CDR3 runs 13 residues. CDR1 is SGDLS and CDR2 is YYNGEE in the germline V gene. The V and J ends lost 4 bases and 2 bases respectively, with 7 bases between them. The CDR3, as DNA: TGTGCCAGCAGCTCCTCAGCTGGAAACACCATATATTTT. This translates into CASSSSAGNTIYF.

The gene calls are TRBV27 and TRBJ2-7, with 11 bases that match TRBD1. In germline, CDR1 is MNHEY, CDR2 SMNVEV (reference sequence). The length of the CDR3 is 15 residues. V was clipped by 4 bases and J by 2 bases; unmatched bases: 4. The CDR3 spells CASSWGTGGTYEQYF. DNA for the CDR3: TGTGCCAGCAGTTGGGGGACAGGGGGGACCTACGAGCAGTACTTC.

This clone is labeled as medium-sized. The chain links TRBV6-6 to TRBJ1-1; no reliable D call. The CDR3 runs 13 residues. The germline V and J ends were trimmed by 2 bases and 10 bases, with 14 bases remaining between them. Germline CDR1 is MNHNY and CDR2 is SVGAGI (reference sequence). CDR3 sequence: CASSYEGRGVAFF. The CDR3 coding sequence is TGTGCCAGCAGTTACGAGGGTAGAGGTGTAGCTTTCTTT.

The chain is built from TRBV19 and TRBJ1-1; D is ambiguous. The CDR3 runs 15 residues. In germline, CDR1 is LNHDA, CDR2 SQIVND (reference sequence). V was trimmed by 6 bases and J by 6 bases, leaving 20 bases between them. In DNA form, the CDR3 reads TGTGCCAGTAGGGGAGGAAGGGAGGAGATCCCTGAAGCTTTCTTT. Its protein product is CASRGGREEIPEAFF.

The CDR3 loop reads CASSYSMGDTETQYF. Written as DNA, the CDR3 is TGTGCCAGCAGTTACTCGATGGGGGACACGGAGACCCAGTACTTC. The rearrangement joins TRBV6-6 to TRBJ2-5; tentatively, D is TRBD1 (6 bases). From germline, CDR1 is MNHNY and CDR2 SVGAGI (reference sequence). V lost 0 bases to trimming and J lost 5 bases, with 13 bases between them. This CDR3 comprises 15 residues.

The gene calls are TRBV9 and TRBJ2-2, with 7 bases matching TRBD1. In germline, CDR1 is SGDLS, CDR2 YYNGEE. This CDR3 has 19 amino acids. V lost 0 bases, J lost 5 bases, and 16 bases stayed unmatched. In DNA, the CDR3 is TGTGCCAGCAGCGTAGTACCCCCAACAGGGGCGCATGGTACCGGGGAGCTGTTTTTT. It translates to CASSVVPPTGAHGTGELFF.

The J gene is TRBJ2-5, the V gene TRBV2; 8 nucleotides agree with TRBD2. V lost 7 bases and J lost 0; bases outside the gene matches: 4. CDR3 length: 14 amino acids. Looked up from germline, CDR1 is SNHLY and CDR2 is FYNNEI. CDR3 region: CASIWTSYQETQYF. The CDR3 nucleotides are TGTGCCAGCATTTGGACTAGCTACCAAGAGACCCAGTACTTC.

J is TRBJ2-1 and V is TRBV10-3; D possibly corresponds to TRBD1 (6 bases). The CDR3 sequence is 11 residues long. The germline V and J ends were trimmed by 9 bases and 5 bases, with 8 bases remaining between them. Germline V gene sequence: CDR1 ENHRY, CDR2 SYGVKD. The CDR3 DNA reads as TGTGCCATGGGGGCCAACAATGAGCAGTTCTTC. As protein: CAMGANNEQFF.

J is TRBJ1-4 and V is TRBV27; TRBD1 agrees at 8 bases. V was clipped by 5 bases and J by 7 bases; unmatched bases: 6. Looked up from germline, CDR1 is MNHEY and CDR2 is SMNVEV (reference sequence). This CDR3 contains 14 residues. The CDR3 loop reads CASSPGGRIEKLFF. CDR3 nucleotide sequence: TGTGCCAGCAGTCCAGGGGGCAGAATTGAAAAACTGTTTTTT.

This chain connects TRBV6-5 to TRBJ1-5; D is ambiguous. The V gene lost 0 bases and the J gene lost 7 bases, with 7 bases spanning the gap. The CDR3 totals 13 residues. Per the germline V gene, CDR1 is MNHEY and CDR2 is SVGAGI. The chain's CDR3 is CASSYSIYQPQHF. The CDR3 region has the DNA TGTGCCAGCAGTTACTCGATATACCAGCCCCAGCATTTT.

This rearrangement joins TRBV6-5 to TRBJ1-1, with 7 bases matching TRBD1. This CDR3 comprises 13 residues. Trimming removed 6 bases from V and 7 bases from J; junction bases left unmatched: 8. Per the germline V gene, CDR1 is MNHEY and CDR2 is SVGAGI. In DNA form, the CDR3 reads TGTGCCAGCAGAACAGGGGAAATGGTTGAAGCTTTCTTT. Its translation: CASRTGEMVEAFF.

The CDR3 reads CASSHRGGNQPQHF. Here the CDR3 DNA reads TGTGCCAGCAGTCACAGGGGAGGCAATCAGCCCCAGCATTTT. The genes are TRBV6-1 and TRBJ1-5; 7 positions agree with TRBD1. CDR1 is MNHNS, CDR2 SASEGT, per germline. The CDR3 length is 14 residues. With 5 bases clipped from V and 2 bases from J, the junction kept 3 bases outside the gene matches.